The 21 T cell receptor beta chains below come from one sample, sequenced in a study of blood T cell repertoires in COVID-19. Libraries were prepared by immunoSEQ multiplex PCR; TCRdb keeps only in-frame clonotypes and omits some of them. This repertoire shows about 78,000 clones, around nine tenths found once; its top ten account for 4.5% to 6%. The material sequenced was peripheral blood. The receptors here all came from a man between 45 and 60 years old with active or convalescent COVID-19.

The chain carries TRBV20-1 and TRBJ2-7; weak D call: TRBD1 (6 bases). V gave up 3 bases and J gave up 5 bases, with 11 bases separating them. Germline values: CDR1 DFQATT, CDR2 SNEGSKA (reference sequence). The CDR3 is 12 residues long. The CDR3 is CSASGDMDEQYV. In DNA, the CDR3 is TGCAGTGCTAGTGGGGACATGGACGAGCAGTACGTC.

The V and J genes are TRBV18 and TRBJ2-1; TRBD2 aligns across 10 bases. Germline V gives CDR1 KGHSH, CDR2 LQKENI. The CDR3 runs to 14 residues. Trimming removed 4 bases from V and 5 bases from J; junction bases left unmatched: 2. CDR3 sequence reads: CASSLAGGHNEQFF. The CDR3 DNA reads as TGTGCCAGCTCACTAGCGGGGGGACACAATGAGCAGTTCTTC.

The table lists this clone with a few counts. The rearrangement links TRBV5-1 to TRBJ2-2, with 12 nucleotides matching TRBD2. The CDR3 contains 15 residues. V shed 6 bases and J 6 bases; nucleotides not matched to a gene: 6. Germline-derived CDR1 and CDR2 are SGHRS and YFSETQ. The CDR3 sequence is CASNPGTSGSGELFF. The DNA for the CDR3 is TGCGCCAGCAACCCCGGGACTAGCGGGTCCGGGGAGCTGTTTTTT.

This chain joins TRBV2 and TRBJ2-2; 10 bases line up with TRBD2. Germline loops: CDR1 SNHLY, CDR2 FYNNEI. The CDR3 totals 16 residues. Trimming cost V 5 bases and J 3 bases; bases outside gene matches: 6. The CDR3 nucleotides read TGTGCCAGCAGTACCGGGACTAGCGATGACACCGGGGAGCTGTTTTTT. This gives the protein CASSTGTSDDTGELFF.

The rearrangement joins TRBV11-2 to TRBJ2-5, with TRBD2 matching 7 bases. Losses at the gene ends were 1 base for V and 1 base for J; bases not matched to a gene: 6. CDR1 SGHAT and CDR2 FQNNGV come from the germline V gene. The length of the CDR3 is 16 residues. CDR3 nucleotide sequence: TGTGCCAGCAGCTTAGTTCCCGGGGGGACCCAAGAGACCCAGTACTTC. Amino acid sequence: CASSLVPGGTQETQYF.

The gene calls are TRBV6-6 and TRBJ2-3, with TRBD1 matching over 10 bases. The CDR3 has 16 amino acids. CDR1 is MNHNY and CDR2 is SVGAGI in the germline V gene (reference sequence). V lost 2 bases and J lost 5; bases outside the gene matches: 7. The DNA for the CDR3 is TGTGCCAGCAGTTACCTTGGGACAGGGGTTGGAGATACGCAGTATTTT. It translates to CASSYLGTGVGDTQYF.

This clone came up once. The chain links TRBV6-5 to TRBJ1-4; D is uncertain. Trimming removed 2 bases from V and 5 bases from J, with 12 bases in between. The CDR3 runs to 15 residues. Germline values: CDR1 MNHEY, CDR2 SVGAGI. DNA for the CDR3: TGTGCCAGCAGTTACGGTACAGTTCCGAATGAAAAACTGTTTTTT. Translated, it gives CASSYGTVPNEKLFF.

This rearrangement joins TRBV27 to TRBJ2-1; D uncertain. Germline V CDR1 and CDR2: MNHEY, SMNVEV (reference sequence). The germline V and J ends were trimmed by 3 bases and 7 bases, with 10 bases remaining between them. CDR3 length: 13 residues. DNA of the CDR3: TGTGCCAGCAGTTTTCTGTCCGGGAATGAGCAGTTCTTC. The encoded protein is CASSFLSGNEQFF.

The CDR3 protein is CASSVITGATYEQYF. The CDR3 nucleotides read TGTGCCAGCAGCGTGATCACCGGTGCCACCTACGAGCAGTACTTC. V usage is TRBV7-6 and J usage is TRBJ2-7; the D is unclear. The CDR3 covers 15 residues. In germline, CDR1 is SGHVS, CDR2 FNYEAQ. Trimming left V 5 bases short and J 2 bases short, with 16 bases between.

A remark on this clone: Within the sample, other DNA sequences also encode this same CDR3. The genes are TRBV5-5 and TRBJ1-3, with a weak D call TRBD1 (6 bases). V gave up 0 bases and J gave up 4 bases, with 8 bases separating them. Germline values: CDR1 SGHKS, CDR2 YYEKEE (reference sequence). This CDR3 spans 14 amino acids. Here the CDR3 reads CASSLDGTGNTIYF. DNA of the CDR3: TGTGCCAGCAGCTTGGATGGGACAGGAAACACCATATATTTT.

V gene TRBV28 combines with J gene TRBJ2-7, with D possibly being TRBD1 (6 bases). With 6 bases removed from V and 0 bases from J, the gap between germline ends came to 12 bases. CDR1 and CDR2 from the germline V gene are MDHEN and SYDVKM. This CDR3 contains 14 residues. CDR3 loop: CASSPGAASYEQYV. CDR3 coding DNA: TGTGCCAGCAGCCCAGGGGCAGCCTCCTACGAGCAGTACGTC.

V gene TRBV4-1 combines with J gene TRBJ2-4, with TRBD2 matching 7 bases. Germline values: CDR1 MGHRA, CDR2 YSYEKL. This CDR3 is 16 amino acids long. V was pared by 0 bases and J by 6 bases, with 8 bases of the junction left unmatched. CDR3 sequence (DNA): TGCGCCAGCAGCCAAGACGGAGCGGGGTATGGAAACATTCAGTACTTC. This sequence encodes CASSQDGAGYGNIQYF.

The chain combines TRBV12-5 with TRBJ2-5; D gene ambiguous. The CDR3 spans 12 residues. V gave up 3 bases and J gave up 3 bases, with 5 bases separating them. CDR1 is LGHNT, CDR2 FRNRAP, per germline. The chain's CDR3 is CASGLTEETQYF. CDR3 nucleotide sequence: TGTGCTAGTGGTTTAACAGAAGAGACCCAGTACTTC.

The V call is TRBV28, the J call TRBJ2-6; TRBD1 aligns across 7 bases. CDR1 is MDHEN and CDR2 is SYDVKM in the germline V gene. CDR3 length equals 19 residues. Trimming took 5 bases from V and 0 from J; bases not matched to a gene: 13. CDR3: CASSPQMGQLYSGANVLTF. In DNA, the CDR3 is TGTGCCAGCAGTCCCCAAATGGGACAGTTATACTCTGGGGCCAACGTCCTGACTTTC.

The V call is TRBV5-1, the J call TRBJ1-1; D not certain. The CDR3 runs 13 residues. CDR1 SGHRS and CDR2 YFSETQ come from the germline V gene. Between the trimmed V and J ends, which lost 2 bases and 1 base, there was a span of 6 bases. The CDR3 is CASSFQENTEAFF. The CDR3 coding sequence is TGCGCCAGCAGCTTCCAGGAGAACACTGAAGCTTTCTTT.

The chain uses TRBV10-3 and TRBJ1-1, with D perhaps matching TRBD1 (5 bases). V shed 8 bases and J shed 6 bases, with 16 bases lying between them. Per germline, CDR1 ENHRY and CDR2 SYGVKD. The CDR3 totals 13 residues. The CDR3 spells CAIHSGGYAEAFF. The CDR3 DNA follows: TGTGCCATCCACTCCGGGGGTTATGCTGAAGCTTTCTTT.

The chain combines TRBV9 with TRBJ1-3; D is perhaps TRBD1 (6 bases). Trimming took off 0 bases at V and 2 bases at J, with 18 bases between the two ends. Germline V gene data show CDR1 as SGDLS and CDR2 as YYNGEE. The CDR3 totals 18 residues. The CDR3 region is CASSVDPPLQGTGNTIYF. DNA for the CDR3: TGTGCCAGCAGCGTAGATCCCCCCCTACAGGGAACTGGAAACACCATATATTTT.

This clone has just one count. V usage is TRBV2 and J usage is TRBJ1-6, with 9 bases matching TRBD1. CDR1 and CDR2 from the germline V gene are SNHLY and FYNNEI. After removal of 6 bases from V and 9 bases from J, the junction contained 6 bases not matched to a gene. The CDR3 has 14 residues. CDR3 nucleotide sequence: TGTGCCAGCAGGCCCGGGACAGGGACTTCACCCCTCCACTTT. As protein: CASRPGTGTSPLHF.

The rearrangement joins TRBV2 to TRBJ1-3, with D unresolved. Germline assignment: CDR1 SNHLY and CDR2 FYNNEI. Trimming removed 6 bases from V and 0 bases from J, with 6 bases in between. The length of the CDR3 is 13 residues. CDR3 region: CASRALSGNTIYF. The CDR3 DNA reads as TGTGCCAGCAGGGCTCTCTCTGGAAACACCATATATTTT.

V usage is TRBV28 and J usage is TRBJ2-7, with TRBD1 matching over 8 bases. The CDR3 sequence is 14 residues long. The junction had 5 bases not matched to a gene; V was cut back by 1 base and J by 6 bases. The germline CDR1 and CDR2 sequences are MDHEN and SYDVKM. In DNA form, the CDR3 reads TGTGCCAGCAGTTTATTTACAGGGGGTCGCGAGCAGTACTTC. Its translation is CASSLFTGGREQYF. Based on the CDR3 plus reference TRBV28 and TRBJ2-7, the full variable domain is DVKVTQSSRYLVKRTGEKVFLECVQDMDHENMFWYRQDPGLGLRLIYFSYDVKMKEKGDIPEGYSVSREKKERFSLILESASTNQTSMYLCASSLFTGGREQYFGPGTRLTVT.

The CDR3 is CASSLAGTGSYEQYF. As DNA, the CDR3 is TGCGCCAGCAGCTTGGCGGGGACAGGGAGCTACGAGCAGTACTTC. This chain uses TRBV5-1 with TRBJ2-7, with 9 nucleotides matching TRBD1. Per the germline V gene, CDR1 is SGHRS and CDR2 is YFSETQ. The CDR3 is 15 residues long. After removal of 0 bases from V and 3 bases from J, the junction contained 4 bases not matched to a gene. The complete variable domain, with remaining parts taken from reference TRBV5-1 and TRBJ2-7, reads KAGVTQTPRYLIKTRGQQVTLSCSPISGHRSVSWYQQTPGQGLQFLFEYFSETQRNKGNFPGRFSGRQFSNSRSEMNVSTLELGDSALYLCASSLAGTGSYEQYFGPGTRLTVT.